This T cell receptor (beta chain) was recorded in a study of cytomegalovirus exposure and HLA in healthy donors. As for the study in general: Ancestry clustering placed 81% of roughly 410 genotyped donors in the Caucasian-associated cluster. Study-level findings and limits: Analyzed later, association rates of TCRs varied across HLA loci, with DRB1 most and HLA-C fewest.

The primer mix had 60 Vbeta and 13 Jbeta primers. Profiling relied on immunoSEQ multiplex PCR, and the TCRdb table lists in-frame clones only, not all of them. The sample yields around 72,000 clones, 65% to 70% seen once. Comments on this clone: Antigen: not known.

The CDR3 totals 12 residues. CDR1 SEHNR and CDR2 FQNEAQ come from the germline V gene (reference sequence). The genes are TRBV7-9 and TRBJ2-5; D gene ambiguous. The J call may not be correct, given that the DNA end is closer to TRBJ2-7. This sequence was found in a middle-aged man in good health and CMV-seropositive. Source material: PBMCs. The CDR3 DNA reads as TGTGCCAGCAGCTCCTATCGGTACGAGCAGTACTTC. It is translated as CASSSYRYEQYF.